The 15 T cell receptor beta chains reported below all come from one sample, sequenced in a study of response to subunit inactivated influenza vaccine (dated by TCRdb to the late 2010s). Receptor libraries were prepared by RT-PCR. Sequencing was performed on an Illumina HiSeq 2500. The raw public data were reprocessed by TCRdb itself: fastp quality trimming at Q25, MiXCR clonotype calling, in-frame beta chains only. Each record represents a unique CDR3 protein, reported with the most common genes and DNA among its rows. Recorded for this sample are more than 700,000 distinct CDR3 sequences; over 20% of them occurred a single time. The biggest ten clones account for roughly 10% of the sample. The specimen comprised PBMCs from blood, sampled less than 6 days after vaccination. Source of these receptors: a man aged 45-65 years who received an inactivated influenza vaccine. Donor details come from another sample of the same person, matched by shared clones.

This clonotype showed up just a few times. The rearrangement links TRBV11-2 to TRBJ2-3, with 13 bases aligning to TRBD2. The germline gives CDR1 SGHAT, CDR2 FQNNGV. The CDR3 totals 19 residues. V shed 2 bases, J shed 0 bases, and the junction held 8 bases outside the gene matches. CDR3 sequence (DNA): TGTGCCAGCAGCTTATTACCGGGACTAGCGGGGTTGAGCACAGATACGCAGTATTTT. Amino acid sequence: CASSLLPGLAGLSTDTQYF.

J is TRBJ2-4 and V is TRBV7-2; maybe TRBD2 (6 bases). The CDR3 spans 14 residues. The V end was cut by 5 bases, the J end by 0 bases, with 8 bases between. Germline V lookup: CDR1 SGHTA, CDR2 FQGNSA. CDR3 in amino acids: CASSRGTAKNIQYF. The DNA of the CDR3 is TGTGCCAGCAGCCGGGGGACAGCCAAAAACATTCAGTACTTC.

This clonotype was counted ten times or more. The rearrangement joins TRBV20-1 to TRBJ2-7, with 8 bases matching TRBD2. The CDR3 totals 14 residues. Trimming removed 4 bases from V and 5 bases from J; junction bases left unmatched: 10. Germline loops: CDR1 DFQATT, CDR2 SNEGSKA (reference sequence). Written as DNA, the CDR3 is TGCAGTGCTACAGGGGTGAGGACTAGCAACGAGCAGTACTTC. Translating it yields CSATGVRTSNEQYF.

This clonotype was observed many times. The CDR3 is CSARDRRRTYGYTF. CDR3 bases: TGCAGTGCTAGAGATCGGCGCAGGACCTATGGCTACACCTTC. The V call is TRBV20-1, the J call TRBJ1-2; D call uncertain. This CDR3 contains 14 residues. CDR1 and CDR2 (germline): DFQATT, SNEGSKA (reference sequence). V was pared by 0 bases and J by 4 bases, with 12 bases between.

The J gene is TRBJ2-1, the V gene TRBV24-1; tentatively, D is TRBD2 (7 bases). V gave up 7 bases and J gave up 9 bases, with 15 bases separating them. The CDR3 runs to 13 residues. CDR1 is KGHDR and CDR2 is SFDVKD in the germline V gene. CDR3 coding DNA: TGTGCCACCAGGGGGGGGGCGGTCAGTGAGCAGTTCTTC. Translating gives CATRGGAVSEQFF.

This clonotype was detected ten times or more. V is TRBV5-1 and J is TRBJ2-7; 9 nucleotides agree with TRBD1. CDR1 and CDR2 (germline): SGHRS, YFSETQ. This CDR3 has 14 residues. Germline trimming cut 0 bases from V and 6 bases from J; bases unmatched to any gene: 4. CDR3 region: CASSLDRGLSEQYF. CDR3 coding DNA: TGCGCCAGCAGCTTGGACAGGGGGCTTTCCGAGCAGTACTTC.

In DNA form, the CDR3 reads TGTGCCAGCAGTTTAAGGTTCGGGGTTGGCTATGGCTACACCTTC. Protein product: CASSLRFGVGYGYTF. The rearrangement links TRBV12-3 or TRBV12-4 to TRBJ1-2, with D hard to call. Trimming removed 2 bases from V and 4 bases from J, with 14 bases in between. This CDR3 has 15 amino acids.

This clonotype occurred a few times. V usage is TRBV25-1 and J usage is TRBJ1-2, with D unresolved. V was cut by 2 bases and J by 5 bases, with 6 bases left in between. Germline V gene sequence: CDR1 MGHDK, CDR2 SYGVNS. The CDR3 runs 12 residues. The CDR3 reads CASSEGEYGYTF. The CDR3 DNA is TGTGCCAGCAGTGAAGGAGAGTATGGCTACACCTTC.

V gene TRBV9 combines with J gene TRBJ1-3; the D is unclear. The CDR3 has 16 residues. Germline V gene sequence: CDR1 SGDLS, CDR2 YYNGEE. V gave up 0 bases and J gave up 0 bases, with 10 bases separating them. The CDR3: CASSVEPTTSGNTIYF. For the CDR3, the DNA is TGTGCCAGCAGCGTAGAACCGACAACCTCTGGAAACACCATATATTTT.

The chain links TRBV9 to TRBJ2-3; D unresolved. CDR1 is SGDLS, CDR2 YYNGEE, per germline. The CDR3 is made up of 13 amino acids. The V and J ends lost 4 bases and 5 bases respectively, with 11 bases between them. CDR3 residues: CASSPPSQDTQYF. In nucleotides, the CDR3 is TGTGCCAGCAGCCCACCCTCCCAAGATACGCAGTATTTT.

This clonotype has at least ten counts. CDR3 residues: CSAWSNTYGELFF. As DNA, the CDR3 is TGCAGTGCGTGGTCAAATACTTACGGGGAGCTGTTTTTT. The rearrangement links TRBV20-1 to TRBJ2-2; D gene uncertain. The V end lost 6 bases, the J end lost 7 bases, and 15 bases lay between the germline ends. Germline V lookup: CDR1 DFQATT, CDR2 SNEGSKA (reference sequence). This CDR3 contains 13 residues.

V gene TRBV6-1 combines with J gene TRBJ2-5; D is unresolved. The length of the CDR3 is 14 residues. CDR1 and CDR2 from the germline V gene are MNHNS and SASEGT. V was shortened by 6 bases and J by 5 bases, with 16 bases between the two germline ends. CDR3 DNA sequence: TGTGCCAGCAGCCGGATTAAGGGTGCGGAGACCCAGTACTTC. Amino acid sequence: CASSRIKGAETQYF.

In this sample, this clonotype turned up a few times. V gene TRBV20-1 combines with J gene TRBJ1-2; unclear D gene. The germline V and J ends were trimmed by 1 base and 2 bases, with 11 bases remaining between them. The CDR3 totals 14 residues. The germline V gene encodes CDR1 DFQATT and CDR2 SNEGSKA (reference sequence). The CDR3, as DNA: TGCAGTGCTAGAGGCCCAGGTGGAAACTATGGCTACACCTTC. Its translation is CSARGPGGNYGYTF.

This clonotype has just a few counts. This sequence joins TRBV24-1 and TRBJ1-1; the D is unclear. V lost 5 bases to trimming and J lost 1 base, with 7 bases between them. Germline V gives CDR1 KGHDR, CDR2 SFDVKD. The CDR3 runs to 13 residues. In DNA, the CDR3 is TGTGCCACCAGTGGTCGGAAGAACACTGAAGCTTTCTTT. This encodes CATSGRKNTEAFF.

The chain couples TRBV3-1 to TRBJ2-1; 9 positions match TRBD2. The CDR3 extends over 18 amino acids. Germline V gene lookup returns CDR1 LGHDT and CDR2 YNNKEL (reference sequence). The J segment lost 10 bases and the V segment lost 0 bases, leaving 16 bases of the junction unmatched. This CDR3 reads CASSQDRNRAGGSEEQFF. For the CDR3, the DNA is TGTGCCAGCAGCCAAGATAGAAATAGAGCGGGAGGTTCGGAGGAGCAGTTCTTC.